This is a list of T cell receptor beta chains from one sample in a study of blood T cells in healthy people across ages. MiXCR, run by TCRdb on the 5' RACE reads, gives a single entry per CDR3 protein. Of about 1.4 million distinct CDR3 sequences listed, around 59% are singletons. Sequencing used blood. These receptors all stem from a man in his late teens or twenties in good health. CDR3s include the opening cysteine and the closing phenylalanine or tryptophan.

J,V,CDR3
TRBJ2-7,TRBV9,CASSVDRALPNEQYF
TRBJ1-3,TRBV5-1,CASSSGPTSGNTIYF
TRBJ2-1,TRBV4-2,CASRTGTWDNEQFF
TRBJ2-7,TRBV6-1,CASKGFSSYEQYF
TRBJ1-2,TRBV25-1,CASSPARGANYGYTF
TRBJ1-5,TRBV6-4,CASSAETDDQPQHF
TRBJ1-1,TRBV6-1,CASSVGTRVGTEAFF
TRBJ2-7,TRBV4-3,CASSLNRVSGEQYF
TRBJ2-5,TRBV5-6,CASSLVASGGLETQYF
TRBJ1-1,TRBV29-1,CSAYSQRMNTEAFF
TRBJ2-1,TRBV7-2,CASSLPLAGGDSYNEQFF
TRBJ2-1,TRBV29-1,CSANRGQGNEQFF
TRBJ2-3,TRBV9,CASSVDRPRTDTQYF
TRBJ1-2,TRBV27,CASSSLGGTKVDGYTF
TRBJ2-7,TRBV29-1,CSVAVRGRYEQYF
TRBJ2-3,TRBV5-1,CASSPMTSSTDTQYF
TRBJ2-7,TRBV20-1,CSASSIALTYYEQYF
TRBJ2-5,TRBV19,CASSRGTTQYF
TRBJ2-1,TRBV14,CASSQPLIAGEQFF
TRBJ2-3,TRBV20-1,CSARGIDTQYF
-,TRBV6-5,CASSRVGLAEYEQYF
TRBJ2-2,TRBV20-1,CSARSRANTGELFF
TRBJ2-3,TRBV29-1,CSVELDTPGADTQYF
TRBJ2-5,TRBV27,CASSLSPGNQETQYF
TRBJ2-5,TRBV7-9,CASSLAALLRGQEGTQYF
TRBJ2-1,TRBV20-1,CSARDFADSYNEQFF
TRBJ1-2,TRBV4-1,CASSHFIMRPNYGYTF
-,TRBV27,CASRGAPPTHYNEQYF
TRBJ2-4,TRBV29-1,CSVGADYYQNIQYF
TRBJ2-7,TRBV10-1,CASSGQLAAVGEQYF
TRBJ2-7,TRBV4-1,CASSQPTSHLWEQYF
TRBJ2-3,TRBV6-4,CASSASTSDTQYF
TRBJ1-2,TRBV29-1,CSVGHNHGYTF
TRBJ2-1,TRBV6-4,CASSAGTSGNEQFF
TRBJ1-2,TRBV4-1,CATSTGGRGYTF
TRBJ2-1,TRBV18,CASSPASGRDYNEQFF
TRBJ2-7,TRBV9,CASSAIGGARSYEQYF
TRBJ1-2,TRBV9,CASSVALGGYGYTF
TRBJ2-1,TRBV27,CASHPEGRGDNEQFF
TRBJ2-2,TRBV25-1,CASSGTENTGELFF
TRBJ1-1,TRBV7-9,CASSFTGGTEAFF
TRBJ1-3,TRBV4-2,CASSQDKTGASGNTTYF
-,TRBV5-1,CASSMGLAGDETQYF
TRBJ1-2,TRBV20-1,CSALTRAYGYTF
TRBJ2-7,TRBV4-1,CASSQDNSYEQYF
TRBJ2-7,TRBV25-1,CASSEDGSGAPFSYEQYF
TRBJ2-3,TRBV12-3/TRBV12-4,CASSPLAGADTQYF
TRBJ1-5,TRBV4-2,CASSQGKGQPQHF
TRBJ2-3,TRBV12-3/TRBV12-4,CASSSPQGWADTQYF
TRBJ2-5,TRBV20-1,CSAGPGTAGVETQYF
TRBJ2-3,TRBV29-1,CSVAEVGGTQYF
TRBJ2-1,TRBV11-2,CASSLDGDRVYNEQFF
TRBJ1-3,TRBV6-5,CASRQGPGNTIYF
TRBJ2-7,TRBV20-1,CSARRAGAEQYF
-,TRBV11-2,CASSSLGLAGGPESYNEQYF
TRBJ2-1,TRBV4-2,CASSQVAGSGNEQFF
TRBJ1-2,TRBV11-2,CASSLDFSFYGYTF
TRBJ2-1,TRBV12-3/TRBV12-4,CASSPGTQEGLDEQFF
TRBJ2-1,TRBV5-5,CASSLEASGGWNEQFF